These 18 T cell receptor beta chains were all obtained from the same sample, sequenced in a study of T cell responses to AZD1222 COVID-19 vaccine. Repertoires were generated with immunoSEQ multiplex PCR, while TCRdb's copy carries only in-frame clones and drops some. The sample shows more than 80,000 clones, 92% of them seen only once. Material: peripheral blood, obtained 28 days after the second AZD1222 dose. These receptors were collected from an adult who received the AZD1222 COVID-19 vaccine.

V usage is TRBV5-1 and J usage is TRBJ1-4; tentatively, D is TRBD1 (6 bases). The V and J ends lost 0 bases and 7 bases respectively, with 10 bases between them. CDR3 size: 14 residues. CDR1 SGHRS and CDR2 YFSETQ come from the germline V gene. The CDR3 region is CASSLGQGIEKLFF. The CDR3 DNA sequence: TGCGCCAGCAGCTTGGGGCAGGGGATTGAAAAACTGTTTTTT.

The gene calls are TRBV6-6 and TRBJ1-2; TRBD1 matches at 9 bases. The V segment lost 5 bases and the J segment 8 bases; nucleotides outside the gene matches: 9. The germline V gene encodes CDR1 MNHNY and CDR2 SVGAGI (reference sequence). This CDR3 is 14 amino acids long. CDR3 DNA sequence: TGTGCCAGCAGTAGGGACAGGGAAGGTACGGGCTACACCTTC. Its translation is CASSRDREGTGYTF.

This rearrangement joins TRBV7-9 to TRBJ2-5, with no clear D. The CDR3 has 12 residues. V lost 0 bases and J 5 bases, leaving 4 bases between the germline ends. CDR1 and CDR2 from the germline V gene are SEHNR and FQNEAQ (reference sequence). The CDR3 nucleotides are TGTGCCAGCAGCTTAGCCGTCGAGACCCAGTACTTC. Encoded protein: CASSLAVETQYF.

The chain recombines TRBV12-3 or TRBV12-4 with TRBJ1-2; the D gene is possibly TRBD1 (6 bases). The ends were cut back, 5 bases at V and 8 bases at J, with 12 bases in the middle. The CDR3 loop spans 12 amino acids. CDR3 sequence reads: CASSATGNGYTF. DNA of the CDR3: TGTGCCAGCAGTGCTACAGGGAACGGCTACACCTTC.

The gene calls are TRBV5-8 and TRBJ1-5; 9 bases are shared with TRBD1. The germline gives CDR1 SGHTS, CDR2 YDEGEE. The V segment lost 3 bases and the J segment 4 bases; nucleotides outside the gene matches: 5. This CDR3 contains 15 residues. This chain's CDR3 is CASSSVGTGNQPQHF. Here the CDR3 DNA reads TGTGCCAGCAGCTCGGTGGGGACAGGGAATCAGCCCCAGCATTTT. The variable domain in full, completed from reference TRBV5-8 and TRBJ1-5, reads EAGVTQSPTHLIKTRGQQATLRCSPISGHTSVYWYQQALGLGLQFLLWYDEGEERNRGNFPPRFSGRQFPNYSSELNVNALELEDSALYLCASSSVGTGNQPQHFGDGTRLSIL.

This chain connects TRBV28 to TRBJ2-1; no definite D call. The CDR3 spans 11 residues. CDR1 MDHEN and CDR2 SYDVKM come from the germline V gene. Trimming pared 3 bases from V and 8 bases from J, leaving 5 bases between. CDR3 residues: CASSFFHEQFF. For the CDR3, the DNA is TGTGCCAGCAGTTTTTTCCATGAGCAGTTCTTC.

The chain carries TRBV10-3 and TRBJ2-7, with D perhaps matching TRBD1 (5 bases). Trimming cost V 3 bases and J 4 bases, with 19 bases left between them. The CDR3 contains 16 residues. Germline-derived CDR1 and CDR2 are ENHRY and SYGVKD. This CDR3 is CAISDPSRAEVYEQYF. CDR3 in DNA: TGTGCCATCAGTGATCCGTCCAGGGCCGAGGTGTACGAGCAGTACTTC.

This chain joins TRBV28 and TRBJ2-3; TRBD1 aligns across 9 bases. The CDR3 length is 15 residues. CDR1 and CDR2 (germline): MDHEN, SYDVKM. The ends lost 3 bases at V and 5 bases at J; junction bases unmatched: 6. The CDR3 DNA sequence: TGTGCCAGCAGTTTTTCACAGGGGGCAGGAGATACGCAGTATTTT. Protein: CASSFSQGAGDTQYF.

The chain has TRBV6-5 and TRBJ1-2, with D perhaps TRBD1 (5 bases). Trimming shortened V by 6 bases and J by 0 bases, and 14 bases separated the two germline ends. The CDR3 is 15 amino acids. Germline-derived CDR1 and CDR2 are MNHEY and SVGAGI. The CDR3: CASSTTTGANYGYTF. CDR3 coding DNA: TGTGCCAGCAGCACAACAACAGGAGCTAACTATGGCTACACCTTC.

CDR3 nucleotide sequence: TGTGCCAGTAGTGAGACAGGGGGCAATCAGCCCCAGCATTTT. It yields the protein CASSETGGNQPQHF. This chain uses TRBV19 with TRBJ1-5, with 8 nucleotides matching TRBD1. The germline V gene encodes CDR1 LNHDA and CDR2 SQIVND (reference sequence). The V gene end was trimmed by 5 bases and the J gene end by 2 bases; junction bases not matched to a gene: 2. The CDR3 is 14 amino acids.

This chain links TRBV11-2 with TRBJ2-7, with no clear D. The CDR3 is 15 amino acids. Between the trimmed V and J ends, which lost 2 bases and 1 base, there was a span of 12 bases. Germline CDR1 is SGHAT and CDR2 is FQNNGV. CDR3 amino acids: CASSLPSTASYEQYF. The CDR3 nucleotides read TGTGCCAGCAGCTTACCCTCGACGGCTTCCTACGAGCAGTACTTC.

This chain joins TRBV4-3 and TRBJ1-6, with 7 bases fitting TRBD1. Germline V CDR1 and CDR2: LGHNA, YSLEER. J lost 6 bases, V lost 3 bases, and 5 bases had no gene match. CDR3 length: 15 residues. The CDR3, as DNA: TGCGCCAGCAGCCATAGGAACAGGGGTAATTCACCCCTCCACTTT. This encodes CASSHRNRGNSPLHF.

V gene TRBV30 combines with J gene TRBJ2-5; 7 bases line up with TRBD2. Germline values: CDR1 GTSNPN, CDR2 SVGIG (reference sequence). The CDR3 extends over 12 amino acids. V was pared by 4 bases and J by 1 base, with 0 bases of the junction left unmatched. The CDR3 protein is CAWTGGQETQYF. CDR3 DNA: TGTGCCTGGACGGGGGGCCAAGAGACCCAGTACTTC.

The chain combines TRBV12-3 or TRBV12-4 with TRBJ1-1; 7 nucleotides line up with TRBD1. This CDR3 is 11 amino acids long. V was pared by 5 bases and J by 11 bases, with 5 bases of the junction left unmatched. The CDR3 DNA follows: TGTGCCAGCAGTATTACAGGGGTTGCTTTCTTT. Translating gives CASSITGVAFF.

The V call is TRBV7-2, the J call TRBJ2-2, with a possible D match to TRBD1 (5 bases). The CDR3 totals 15 residues. V lost 7 bases, J lost 6 bases, and 18 bases lay in between. Germline CDR1 and CDR2: SGHTA and FQGNSA. In DNA, the CDR3 is TGTGCCAGCACGGTCTCAGGGTCGTTCCCCGGGGAGCTGTTTTTT. It yields the protein CASTVSGSFPGELFF.

Written as DNA, the CDR3 is TGTGCCAGCAGCTTAGTGGCGGATAAAGAGACCCAGTACTTC. Its translation is CASSLVADKETQYF. This rearrangement joins TRBV7-9 to TRBJ2-5; unclear D gene. The CDR3 has 14 amino acids. V was trimmed by 1 base and J by 3 bases, leaving 9 bases between them. The germline gives CDR1 SEHNR, CDR2 FQNEAQ (reference sequence).

This chain joins TRBV2 and TRBJ1-2, with a possible D match to TRBD1 (5 bases). V shed 4 bases and J shed 1 base, with 13 bases lying between them. The CDR3 extends over 15 amino acids. The germline gives CDR1 SNHLY, CDR2 FYNNEI. For the CDR3, the DNA is TGTGCCAGCAGTGCATCAGGGATTATTAACTATGGCTACACCTTC. This codes for CASSASGIINYGYTF. Using reference TRBV2 and TRBJ1-2 for the parts outside the CDR3, the full variable domain is EPEVTQTPSHQVTQMGQEVILRCVPISNHLYFYWYRQILGQKVEFLVSFYNNEISEKSEIFDDQFSVERPDGSNFTLKIRSTKLEDSAMYFCASSASGIINYGYTFGSGTRLTVV.

The chain employs TRBV5-5 and TRBJ1-2; 11 bases line up with TRBD1. CDR3 length: 13 amino acids. V dropped 6 bases and J dropped 5; count of bases not matched to a gene: 3. The germline V gene has CDR1 SGHKS and CDR2 YYEKEE (reference sequence). The CDR3 region is CASMGTGGYGYTF. For the CDR3, the DNA is TGTGCCAGCATGGGGACAGGGGGTTATGGCTACACCTTC.